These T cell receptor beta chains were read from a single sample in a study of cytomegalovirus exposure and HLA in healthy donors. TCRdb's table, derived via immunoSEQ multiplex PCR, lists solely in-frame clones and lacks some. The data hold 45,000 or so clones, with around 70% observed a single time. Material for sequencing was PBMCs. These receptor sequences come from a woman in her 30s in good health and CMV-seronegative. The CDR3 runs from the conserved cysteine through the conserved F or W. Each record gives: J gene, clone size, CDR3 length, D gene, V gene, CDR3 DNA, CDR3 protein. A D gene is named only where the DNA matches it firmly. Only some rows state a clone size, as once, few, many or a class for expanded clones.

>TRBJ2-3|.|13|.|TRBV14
TGTGCCAGCAGCTCTAGCGTAGCAGATACGCAGTATTTT
CASSSSVADTQYF
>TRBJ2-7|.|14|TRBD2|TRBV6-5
TGTGCCAGCAGTTCTGGACTAGCAGCCTACGAGCAGTACTTC
CASSSGLAAYEQYF
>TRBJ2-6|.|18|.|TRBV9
TGTGCCAGCAGCGCTAGGATCAAGGCGGGCTCTGGGGCCAACGTCCTGACTTTC
CASSARIKAGSGANVLTF
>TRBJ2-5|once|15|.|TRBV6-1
TGTGCCAGCAGTGCGTTGGGACTTTCCCAAGAGACCCAGTACTTC
CASSALGLSQETQYF
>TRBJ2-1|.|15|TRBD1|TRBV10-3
TGTGCCATCGATTCTAAACAGGGGGCCTACAATGAGCAGTTCTTC
CAIDSKQGAYNEQFF
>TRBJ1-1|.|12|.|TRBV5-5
TGTGCCAGCAGCTTGGCGGGTAGTGGAGCTTTCTTT
CASSLAGSGAFF
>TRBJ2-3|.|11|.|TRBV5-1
TGCGCCAGCAGCGAGGCAGATACGCAGTATTTT
CASSEADTQYF
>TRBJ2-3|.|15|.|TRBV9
TGTGCCAGCAGCGGGATTGCAGGGGTTACGGATACGCAGTATTTT
CASSGIAGVTDTQYF
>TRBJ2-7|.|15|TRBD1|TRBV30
TGTGCCTGGAGTGTACGGACAGGGGGTATTCTCGAGCAGTACTTC
CAWSVRTGGILEQYF
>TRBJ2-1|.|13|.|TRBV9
TGTGCCAGCAGCCCTAGAGGGAGTAATGAGCAGTTCTTC
CASSPRGSNEQFF
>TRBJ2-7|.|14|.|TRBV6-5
TGTGCCAGCAGTTACTCCATACTAGGCTACGAGCAGTACTTC
CASSYSILGYEQYF
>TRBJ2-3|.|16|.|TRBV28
TGTGCCAGCAGTTTACCAGCGGTCGCTAGCACAGATACGCAGTATTTT
CASSLPAVASTDTQYF
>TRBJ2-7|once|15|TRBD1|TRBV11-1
TGTGCCAGCAGCTTAGTGGGGACAGTACTTGACGAGCAGTACTTC
CASSLVGTVLDEQYF
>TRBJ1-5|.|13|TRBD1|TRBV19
TGTGCCAGTAGTATGACAGGGGATCAGCCCCAGCATTTT
CASSMTGDQPQHF
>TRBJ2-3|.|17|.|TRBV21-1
TGTGCCAGCGGGGGACACCTAGCTCCCCGGGGCACAGATACGCAGTATTTT
CASGGHLAPRGTDTQYF
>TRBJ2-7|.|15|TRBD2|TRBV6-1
TGTGCCAGCAGTCTGAGCGGGAGGGCCACAAGCGAGCAGTACTTC
CASSLSGRATSEQYF
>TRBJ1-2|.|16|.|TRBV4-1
TGCGCCAGCAGCCACTGGGACACCCCCCTCTACTATGGCTACACCTTC
CASSHWDTPLYYGYTF
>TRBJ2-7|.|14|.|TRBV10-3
TGTGCCATCAGTGATCCCCCTAGGAGCGACGAGCAGTACTTC
CAISDPPRSDEQYF
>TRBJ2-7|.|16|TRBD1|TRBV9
TGTGCCAGCAGCGTAGACACAGGGGGTGTATTGGAGGAGCAGTACTTC
CASSVDTGGVLEEQYF
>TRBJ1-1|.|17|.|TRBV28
TGTGCCAGCAGTTTAAAATCCGGCCCGGGGGGGAACACTGAAGCTTTCTTT
CASSLKSGPGGNTEAFF
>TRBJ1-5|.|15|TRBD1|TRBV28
TGTGCCAGCAGGGACGGGACAGATAGCAATCAGCCCCAGCATTTT
CASRDGTDSNQPQHF
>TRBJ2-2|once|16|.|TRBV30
TGTGCCTGGAGTGTAAGGACGGGACTCGTGACCGGGGAGCTGTTTTTT
CAWSVRTGLVTGELFF
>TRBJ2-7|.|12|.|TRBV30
TGTGCCTGGAGCCCCACCTACTACGAGCAGTACTTC
CAWSPTYYEQYF
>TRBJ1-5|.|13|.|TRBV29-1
TGCAGCGTACAACCACAGATAAATCAGCCCCAGCATTTT
CSVQPQINQPQHF
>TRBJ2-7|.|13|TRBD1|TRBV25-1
TGTGCCAGCAGTGGGACAGGGGTTTACGAGCAGTACTTC
CASSGTGVYEQYF
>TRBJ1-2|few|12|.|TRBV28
TGTGCCAGCGGAAGAGGAGGCTATGGCTACACCTTC
CASGRGGYGYTF
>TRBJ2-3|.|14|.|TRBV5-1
TGCGCCAGCAGGGGCAGGGGGGAAGCAGATACGCAGTATTTT
CASRGRGEADTQYF
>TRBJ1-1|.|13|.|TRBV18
TGTGCCAGCTCATCGAACAGGGACACTGAAGCTTTCTTT
CASSSNRDTEAFF
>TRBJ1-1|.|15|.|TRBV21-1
TGTGCCAGCAGCAAAGTGGGACAAGTGAACACTGAAGCTTTCTTT
CASSKVGQVNTEAFF
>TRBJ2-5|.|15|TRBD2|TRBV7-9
TGTGCCAGCAGCTCCGATCTAGCGGGGGGGGAGACCCAGTACTTC
CASSSDLAGGETQYF
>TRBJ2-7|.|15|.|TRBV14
TGTGCCAGCAGCCAAGAACCCGGTGCGTCCTACGAGCAGTACTTC
CASSQEPGASYEQYF